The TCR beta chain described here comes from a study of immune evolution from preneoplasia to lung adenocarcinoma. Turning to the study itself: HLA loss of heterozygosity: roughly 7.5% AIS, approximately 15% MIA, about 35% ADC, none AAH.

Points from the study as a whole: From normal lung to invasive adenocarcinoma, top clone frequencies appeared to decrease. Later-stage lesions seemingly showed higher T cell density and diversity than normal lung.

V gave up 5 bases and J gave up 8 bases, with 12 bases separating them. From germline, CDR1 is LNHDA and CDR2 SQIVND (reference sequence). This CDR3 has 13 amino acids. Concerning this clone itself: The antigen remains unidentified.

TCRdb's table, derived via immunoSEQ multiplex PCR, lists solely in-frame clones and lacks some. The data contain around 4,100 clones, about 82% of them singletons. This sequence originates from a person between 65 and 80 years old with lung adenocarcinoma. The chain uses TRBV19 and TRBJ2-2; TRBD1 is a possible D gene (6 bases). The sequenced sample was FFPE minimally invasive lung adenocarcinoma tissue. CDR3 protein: CASSLQGMGELFF. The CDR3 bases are TGTGCCAGTAGTCTCCAGGGGATGGGGGAGCTGTTTTTT.